The next 21 T cell receptor beta chains were all read from a single sample in a study of T cells in Graves' hyperthyroidism and ophthalmopathy. RNA transcripts yielded amplified TCR beta CDR3 regions. Primed by the HTBI set, a first-round RT-PCR was run on the TCR CDR3. TCRdb processed the multiplex PCR reads anew with MiXCR; each CDR3 protein has one entry. The data hold approximately 720,000 distinct CDR3 sequences, with roughly a sixth observed a single time. The sample was blood. The receptors here all came from a woman between 50 and 59 years old with Graves' hyperthyroidism that later progressed to Graves' ophthalmopathy.

CDR3 sequence reads: CSARDLVRGINYEQYF. CDR3 sequence (DNA): TGCAGTGCTAGAGATCTCGTCAGGGGGATTAACTACGAGCAGTACTTC. The chain carries TRBV20-1 and TRBJ2-7; 7 bases are shared with TRBD1. The V gene's germline CDR1 is DFQATT and CDR2 SNEGSKA (reference sequence). The CDR3 spans 16 residues. J was trimmed by 3 bases and V by 0 bases; bases with no gene match: 11.

The genes are TRBV27 and TRBJ2-3; no reliable D call. The CDR3 is 17 amino acids. Germline CDR1 MNHEY, CDR2 SMNVEV (reference sequence). V was clipped by 2 bases and J by 1 base, with 16 bases between them. For the CDR3, the DNA is TGTGCCAGCAGTTTAGGGCCTCTTGGTATGGGCACAGATACGCAGTATTTT. This gives the protein CASSLGPLGMGTDTQYF.

The chain combines TRBV6-1 with TRBJ2-2; 8 nucleotides align to TRBD2. The germline V gene encodes CDR1 MNHNS and CDR2 SASEGT. With V trimmed by 5 bases and J by 6 bases, 8 bases remained unmatched. The CDR3 spans 15 residues. The CDR3 region is CASSSPTSGPGELFF. The CDR3 nucleotides read TGTGCCAGCAGTTCTCCCACTAGCGGACCCGGGGAGCTGTTTTTT.

This clonotype was found many times. The chain employs TRBV5-5 and TRBJ2-1; a weak D match, TRBD1 (6 bases). V was shortened by 0 bases and J by 8 bases, with 15 bases between the two germline ends. This CDR3 region has 15 residues. CDR1 and CDR2 from the germline V gene are SGHKS and YYEKEE (reference sequence). Written as DNA, the CDR3 is TGTGCCAGCAGCTTGGTTGGGGGCCGGTTGTATGAGCAGTTCTTC. It specifies CASSLVGGRLYEQFF.

The table lists this clonotype with many counts. This chain uses TRBV20-1 with TRBJ2-5; 7 bases match TRBD1. The germline gives CDR1 DFQATT, CDR2 SNEGSKA (reference sequence). Trimming removed 2 bases from V and 3 bases from J; junction bases left unmatched: 9. The CDR3 length is 15 residues. CDR3 residues: CSARHPGTEKETQYF. CDR3 nucleotides: TGCAGTGCTAGACACCCCGGGACAGAGAAAGAGACCCAGTACTTC.

This clonotype has just a few counts. The genes are TRBV19 and TRBJ2-7; TRBD2 agrees at 13 bases. CDR3 length: 16 amino acids. V was pared by 4 bases and J by 0 bases, with 3 bases of the junction left unmatched. CDR1 and CDR2 (germline): LNHDA, SQIVND (reference sequence). CDR3 protein: CASSRTSGGSSYEQYF. The DNA of the CDR3 is TGTGCCAGTAGTAGGACTAGCGGGGGCAGCTCCTACGAGCAGTACTTC.

This clonotype was recorded a few times. The chain couples TRBV7-2 to TRBJ1-4; possible D gene TRBD1, 5 bases. This CDR3 region has 14 residues. Trimming cost V 5 bases and J 8 bases, with 15 bases left between them. Germline V gene data show CDR1 as SGHTA and CDR2 as FQGNSA. CDR3 loop: CASSRDRRGEKLFF. The CDR3 DNA reads as TGTGCCAGCAGCCGTGACAGACGGGGCGAAAAACTGTTTTTT.

This clonotype was seen more than once but under ten times. The chain employs TRBV6-5 and TRBJ1-4, with TRBD1 matching 8 bases. J lost 3 bases, V lost 2 bases, and 5 bases had no gene match. Germline-derived CDR1 and CDR2 are MNHEY and SVGAGI. The CDR3 extends over 16 amino acids. This CDR3 is CASSYAGGLSNEKLFF. CDR3 in DNA: TGTGCCAGCAGTTACGCAGGGGGCCTGTCTAATGAAAAACTGTTTTTT.

In this sample, this clonotype turned up a few times. The V call is TRBV19, the J call TRBJ1-5; D perhaps matches TRBD1 (6 bases). From germline, CDR1 is LNHDA and CDR2 SQIVND (reference sequence). Trimming left V 3 bases short and J 5 bases short, with 17 bases between. This CDR3 region has 16 residues. The CDR3 spells CASSIAMGAGDQPQHF. The CDR3 DNA sequence: TGTGCCAGTAGTATCGCCATGGGGGCAGGGGATCAGCCCCAGCATTTT.

The V and J genes are TRBV20-1 and TRBJ2-1; 7 bases are shared with TRBD1. CDR3 length: 12 amino acids. Germline assignment: CDR1 DFQATT and CDR2 SNEGSKA (reference sequence). J was trimmed by 6 bases and V by 4 bases; bases with no gene match: 3. Here the CDR3 reads CSATGTVNEQFF. The CDR3 DNA reads TGCAGTGCTACAGGGACAGTCAATGAGCAGTTCTTC.

This clonotype was observed many times. The chain recombines TRBV24-1 with TRBJ2-5; tentative D call: TRBD2 (6 bases). Between the trimmed V and J ends, which lost 4 bases and 2 bases, there was a span of 13 bases. The CDR3 extends over 15 amino acids. Germline CDR1 is KGHDR and CDR2 is SFDVKD. CDR3 loop: CATSDTKGLQETQYF. The CDR3 DNA is TGTGCCACCAGTGACACGAAGGGACTGCAAGAGACCCAGTACTTC.

This clonotype was observed a handful of times. The chain combines TRBV20-1 with TRBJ1-1; unclear D gene. V lost 0 bases, J lost 1 base, and 9 bases lay in between. This CDR3 spans 14 amino acids. CDR1 is DFQATT, CDR2 SNEGSKA, per germline (reference sequence). The DNA of the CDR3 is TGCAGTGCTAGAGATCCGTTCAGGAACACTGAAGCTTTCTTT. Translated, it gives CSARDPFRNTEAFF.

This sequence joins TRBV5-1 and TRBJ2-5; D remains ambiguous. CDR1 and CDR2 (germline): SGHRS, YFSETQ. The CDR3 covers 13 residues. V was pared by 1 base and J by 4 bases, with 8 bases between. The CDR3 reads CASSLQVPETQYF. In DNA form, the CDR3 reads TGCGCCAGCAGCTTGCAGGTCCCAGAGACCCAGTACTTC.

The chain is built from TRBV4-1 and TRBJ2-1, with unresolved D. Germline CDR1 and CDR2: MGHRA and YSYEKL. V was pared by 1 base and J by 9 bases, with 7 bases between. The CDR3 has 12 residues. CDR3 DNA sequence: TGCGCCAGCAGCCAAGCCATATCTGAGCAGTTCTTC. Protein: CASSQAISEQFF.

Many counts were recorded for this clonotype. The gene calls are TRBV7-3 and TRBJ1-1; 7 bases map to TRBD1. V gave up 5 bases and J gave up 3 bases; unmatched junction bases: 6. Germline V gene sequence: CDR1 SGHTA, CDR2 FQGTGA. There are 14 residues in the CDR3. The chain's CDR3 is CASSPGGQYTEAFF. The CDR3 DNA reads TGTGCCAGCAGCCCCGGGGGACAGTACACTGAAGCTTTCTTT.

This clonotype occurred a few times. V is TRBV7-3 and J is TRBJ2-6; D perhaps matches TRBD1 (6 bases). This CDR3 has 18 amino acids. Between the trimmed V and J ends, which lost 1 base and 3 bases, there was a span of 16 bases. Per the germline V gene, CDR1 is SGHTA and CDR2 is FQGTGA. CDR3 amino acids: CASSLNIGGVFGANVLTF. The DNA for the CDR3 is TGTGCCAGCAGCTTAAACATAGGGGGTGTATTTGGGGCCAACGTCCTGACTTTC.

This clonotype appeared many times. V gene TRBV30 combines with J gene TRBJ2-1, with 11 bases that match TRBD2. V dropped 0 bases and J dropped 10; count of bases not matched to a gene: 5. The CDR3 is made up of 14 amino acids. Germline-derived CDR1 and CDR2 are GTSNPN and SVGIG (reference sequence). The CDR3 region is CAWSVTSGGTEQFF. Written as DNA, the CDR3 is TGTGCCTGGAGTGTAACTAGCGGGGGTACGGAGCAGTTCTTC.

This clonotype was seen many times. The V and J genes are TRBV7-8 and TRBJ1-2, with a possible D match to TRBD1 (6 bases). Per the germline V gene, CDR1 is SGHVS and CDR2 is FQNEAQ. The CDR3 is made up of 13 amino acids. V gave up 3 bases and J gave up 7 bases, with 12 bases separating them. CDR3 in DNA: TGTGCCAGCAGCTTGGGGGGGCGGGGTGGCTACACCTTC. Translating it yields CASSLGGRGGYTF.

This clonotype was detected many times. The chain employs TRBV7-3 and TRBJ2-2, with TRBD2 as a possible D gene (6 bases). Trimming pared 0 bases from V and 0 bases from J, leaving 8 bases between. From germline, CDR1 is SGHTA and CDR2 FQGTGA. This CDR3 is built from 16 residues. The CDR3 loop is CASSLTGGTNTGELFF. CDR3 in DNA: TGTGCCAGCAGCTTAACTGGCGGGACGAACACCGGGGAGCTGTTTTTT.

This clonotype turned up a few times. Germline is not matched at one junction end, which may reflect a read error. The J gene is TRBJ1-5, the V gene TRBV2; tentative D call: TRBD1 (5 bases). The CDR3 is 13 residues long. Germline V gene data show CDR1 as SNHLY and CDR2 as FYNNEI. The CDR3 region has the DNA TGTGCCGGCAGTGAGGCAGGGCGTCAGCCCCAGCATTTT. As protein: CAGSEAGRQPQHF.

The rearrangement links TRBV19 to TRBJ1-2; a weak D match, TRBD1 (6 bases). V was cut by 7 bases and J by 2 bases, with 20 bases left in between. Germline CDR1 and CDR2: LNHDA and SQIVND (reference sequence). The CDR3 contains 16 residues. The CDR3 region is CASNNHRDIYNYGYTF. CDR3 coding DNA: TGTGCCAGTAATAACCACAGGGACATATACAACTATGGCTACACCTTC.